A single sample is the source of the 27 T cell receptor beta chains below, sequenced in a study of blood T cell repertoires in COVID-19. Method: immunoSEQ multiplex PCR; TCRdb's copy keeps in-frame clones and lacks some. The sample shows 200,000 to 300,000 clones, about 86% of them seen only once. Source material: peripheral blood. These TCRs come from a woman aged 25 to 45 who had recovered from COVID-19.

The J gene is TRBJ1-3, the V gene TRBV2; TRBD1 agrees at 10 bases. The J segment lost 15 bases and the V segment lost 8 bases, leaving 4 bases of the junction unmatched. The CDR3 contains 10 residues. Per germline, CDR1 SNHLY and CDR2 FYNNEI. CDR3 region: CASVRDRGYF. CDR3 coding DNA: TGTGCCAGCGTCCGGGACAGGGGATATTTT.

The chain couples TRBV6-5 to TRBJ2-5; D gene unclear. In germline, CDR1 is MNHEY, CDR2 SVGAGI. The V and J ends lost 0 bases and 5 bases respectively, with 7 bases between them. This CDR3 contains 13 residues. In DNA, the CDR3 is TGTGCCAGCAGTTACTCGTTAGAGGAGACCCAGTACTTC. Its translation is CASSYSLEETQYF.

This clone was counted only a few times. The chain couples TRBV7-2 to TRBJ2-5, with 10 bases fitting TRBD1. The trim removed 2 bases at V and 8 bases at J, leaving 5 bases unmatched. The CDR3 is made up of 14 amino acids. The V gene's germline CDR1 is SGHTA and CDR2 FQGNSA. The CDR3 DNA reads TGTGCCAGCAGCTTAAGGGACAGGGGCTCAACCCAGTACTTC. It yields the protein CASSLRDRGSTQYF.

The genes are TRBV7-9 and TRBJ2-5; 7 bases are a match to TRBD1. Germline lookup yields CDR1 SEHNR and CDR2 FQNEAQ (reference sequence). The trim removed 10 bases at V and 3 bases at J, leaving 2 bases unmatched. This CDR3 is 11 amino acids long. CDR3 nucleotides: TGTGCCATCACAGGGGAAGAGACCCAGTACTTC. This gives the protein CAITGEETQYF.

Notes on this clone: One junction end does not reproduce the germline sequence, and a read error may be involved. The chain carries TRBV7-6 and TRBJ2-7; maybe TRBD2 (7 bases). Per germline, CDR1 SGHVS and CDR2 FNYEAQ. This CDR3 has 13 residues. Here the CDR3 reads CASSLGGGYEQYF. The CDR3 bases are TGTGCCAGCAGTTTAGGGGGGGGCTACGAGCAGTACTTC.

The rearrangement joins TRBV5-1 to TRBJ2-2, with 7 bases matching TRBD1. CDR1 and CDR2 (germline): SGHRS, YFSETQ. V dropped 4 bases and J dropped 3; count of bases not matched to a gene: 18. CDR3 length: 19 amino acids. Here the CDR3 reads CASSHDDGPRTGYTGELFF. As DNA, the CDR3 is TGCGCCAGCAGCCACGATGATGGCCCCCGGACAGGATACACCGGGGAGCTGTTTTTT. The whole variable domain, filled in from reference TRBV5-1 and TRBJ2-2, reads KAGVTQTPRYLIKTRGQQVTLSCSPISGHRSVSWYQQTPGQGLQFLFEYFSETQRNKGNFPGRFSGRQFSNSRSEMNVSTLELGDSALYLCASSHDDGPRTGYTGELFFGEGSRLTVL.

The chain employs TRBV2 and TRBJ1-6, with a possible D match to TRBD1 (5 bases). Trimming cost V 8 bases and J 8 bases, with 13 bases left between them. CDR1 and CDR2 (germline): SNHLY, FYNNEI. The CDR3 runs 13 residues. The CDR3 loop is CASRQSRDSPLHF. CDR3 in DNA: TGTGCCAGCCGACAGAGTCGAGATTCACCCCTCCACTTT.

V gene TRBV29-1 combines with J gene TRBJ2-5; TRBD1 might be the D (7 bases). V lost 4 bases, J lost 3 bases, and 18 bases lay in between. The V gene's germline CDR1 is SQVTM and CDR2 ANQGSEA. This CDR3 spans 15 amino acids. The CDR3 bases are TGCAGCGTTGGCCCAATTCTCAGGGGGGAAGAGACCCAGTACTTC. As protein: CSVGPILRGEETQYF.

DNA for the CDR3: TGTGCCAGCACTAGGGGTTACGAGCAGTACTTC. This encodes CASTRGYEQYF. The chain couples TRBV6-5 to TRBJ2-7; the D gene is possibly TRBD1 (5 bases). The CDR3 runs 11 residues. The germline V and J ends were trimmed by 7 bases and 4 bases, with 8 bases remaining between them. Looked up from germline, CDR1 is MNHEY and CDR2 is SVGAGI.

This rearrangement joins TRBV6-7 to TRBJ1-6; 8 bases are a match to TRBD1. TRBV6-7 is an ORF, with its function uncertain. The V gene end was trimmed by 6 bases and the J gene end by 3 bases; junction bases not matched to a gene: 10. This CDR3 comprises 17 residues. The CDR3 DNA follows: TGTGCCAGCAGAAAAATACAGGGGGGGAACTATAATTCACCCCTCCACTTT. It translates to CASRKIQGGNYNSPLHF.

The chain uses TRBV3-1 (or the pseudogene TRBV3-2) and TRBJ2-7; TRBD1 aligns across 8 bases. CDR3 size: 16 residues. The germline V gene has CDR1 LGHDT and CDR2 YNNKEL (reference sequence). J lost 4 bases, V lost 0 bases, and 8 bases had no gene match. Here the CDR3 reads CASSQDGTGREYEQYF. The CDR3 coding sequence is TGTGCCAGCAGCCAAGATGGGACAGGCCGGGAGTACGAGCAGTACTTC.

The rearrangement links TRBV19 to TRBJ1-5, with TRBD1 identical over 7 bases. CDR3 length equals 15 residues. V dropped 6 bases and J dropped 5; count of bases not matched to a gene: 10. Germline assignment: CDR1 LNHDA and CDR2 SQIVND (reference sequence). CDR3 residues: CASSPYRDSDQPQHF. The CDR3 bases are TGTGCCAGTAGCCCTTACCGGGACAGCGATCAGCCCCAGCATTTT.

This clone appeared a few times. The V call is TRBV6-4, the J call TRBJ2-3, with 13 positions matching TRBD2. The CDR3 totals 16 residues. Germline V gene lookup returns CDR1 MRHNA and CDR2 SNTAGT. Trimming removed 3 bases from V and 5 bases from J; junction bases left unmatched: 5. The DNA of the CDR3 is TGTGCCAGCAGTGATACTAGCGGGGGGGCCGGAGATACGCAGTATTTT. This sequence encodes CASSDTSGGAGDTQYF.

The chain uses TRBV9 and TRBJ2-7, with D perhaps TRBD1 (7 bases). This CDR3 is 15 amino acids long. Trimming cost V 3 bases and J 2 bases, with 15 bases left between them. Germline V CDR1 and CDR2: SGDLS, YYNGEE. The CDR3 here is CASSGQGGSTYEQYF. DNA for the CDR3: TGTGCCAGCAGCGGGCAGGGGGGCTCGACCTACGAGCAGTACTTC.

The chain combines TRBV19 with TRBJ2-6, with D possibly matching TRBD2 (5 bases). Germline V gives CDR1 LNHDA, CDR2 SQIVND (reference sequence). Trimming pared 3 bases from V and 10 bases from J, leaving 7 bases between. The CDR3 covers 12 residues. The CDR3 bases are TGTGCCAGTAGTATCGAGGGTAACGTCCTGACTTTC. It is translated as CASSIEGNVLTF.

J is TRBJ2-1 and V is TRBV7-3, with 8 bases identical to TRBD1. The germline V gene has CDR1 SGHTA and CDR2 FQGTGA. The CDR3 has 15 residues. Germline trimming cut 5 bases from V and 4 bases from J; bases unmatched to any gene: 7. CDR3 loop: CASSLDRGEYNEQFF. The CDR3 coding sequence is TGTGCCAGCAGCCTCGACAGGGGAGAGTACAATGAGCAGTTCTTC. Complete variable domain (other parts from reference TRBV7-3 and TRBJ2-1): GAGVSQTPSNKVTEKGKYVELRCDPISGHTALYWYRQSLGQGPEFLIYFQGTGAADDSGLPNDRFFAVRPEGSVSTLKIQRTERGDSAVYLCASSLDRGEYNEQFFGPGTRLTVL.

The chain employs TRBV6-4 and TRBJ2-7; D might be TRBD1 (6 bases). Trimming left V 6 bases short and J 3 bases short, with 15 bases between. Germline loops: CDR1 MRHNA, CDR2 SNTAGT. The CDR3 runs to 14 residues. The CDR3 region is CASSRGQISYEQYF. The DNA of the CDR3 is TGTGCCAGCAGCCGCGGACAGATCAGCTACGAGCAGTACTTC.

The CDR3 protein is CASSLGVSGGDTQYF. For the CDR3, the DNA is TGTGCCAGCAGCTTAGGTGTTAGCGGGGGGGATACGCAGTATTTT. The V gene is TRBV7-9, the J gene TRBJ2-3; 10 nucleotides match TRBD2. The CDR3 totals 15 residues. V dropped 1 base and J dropped 6; count of bases not matched to a gene: 4. Germline CDR1 SEHNR, CDR2 FQNEAQ (reference sequence).

This clone was observed a handful of times. This chain connects TRBV3-1 (or the pseudogene TRBV3-2) to TRBJ1-2; 7 positions agree with TRBD1. This CDR3 contains 14 residues. Germline CDR1 reads LGHDT; CDR2 reads YNNKEL (reference sequence). J was trimmed by 5 bases and V by 1 base; bases with no gene match: 4. The CDR3 is CASSQAPGQYGYTF. The CDR3 bases are TGTGCCAGCAGCCAAGCTCCGGGACAGTATGGCTACACCTTC.

The genes are TRBV2 and TRBJ2-5; 8 bases line up with TRBD2. Germline lookup yields CDR1 SNHLY and CDR2 FYNNEI. The CDR3 extends over 17 amino acids. V lost 7 bases to trimming and J lost 1 base; unmatched junction nucleotides: 14. As DNA, the CDR3 is TGTGCCAGCACCCCTGGGGGGGGTCGGGGGGGCCAAGAGACCCAGTACTTC. This encodes CASTPGGGRGGQETQYF. Complete variable domain (other parts from reference TRBV2 and TRBJ2-5): EPEVTQTPSHQVTQMGQEVILRCVPISNHLYFYWYRQILGQKVEFLVSFYNNEISEKSEIFDDQFSVERPDGSNFTLKIRSTKLEDSAMYFCASTPGGGRGGQETQYFGPGTRLLVL.

This clone was observed a few times. The chain recombines TRBV7-6 with TRBJ1-5; 7 bases are a match to TRBD1. With 6 bases clipped from V and 4 bases from J, the junction kept 15 bases outside the gene matches. CDR1 is SGHVS, CDR2 FNYEAQ, per germline. CDR3 length: 17 amino acids. CDR3 protein: CASSLKTGQATNQPQHF. CDR3 DNA sequence: TGTGCCAGCAGTCTCAAAACCGGACAGGCGACAAATCAGCCCCAGCATTTT.

V usage is TRBV3-1 (or the pseudogene TRBV3-2) and J usage is TRBJ1-2; 8 bases fit TRBD1. The J segment lost 8 bases and the V segment lost 4 bases, leaving 6 bases of the junction unmatched. Germline CDR1 is LGHDT and CDR2 is YNNKEL (reference sequence). This CDR3 contains 13 residues. CDR3 coding DNA: TGTGCCAGCAGCCGCGTCCAGGGGGCAGGCTACACCTTC. Its translation is CASSRVQGAGYTF.

This chain links TRBV6-5 with TRBJ2-1; D possibly corresponds to TRBD1 (5 bases). Looked up from germline, CDR1 is MNHEY and CDR2 is SVGAGI. Trimming took off 4 bases at V and 6 bases at J, with 13 bases between the two ends. The CDR3 totals 14 residues. CDR3 DNA sequence: TGTGCCAGCAGTTCGTGGACAAGCCTCAATGAGCAGTTCTTC. It translates to CASSSWTSLNEQFF.

This clone has just a few counts. The J gene is TRBJ1-3, the V gene TRBV2; a possible D gene is TRBD1 (5 bases). Between the trimmed V and J ends, which lost 6 bases and 0 bases, there was a span of 12 bases. Germline lookup yields CDR1 SNHLY and CDR2 FYNNEI. The CDR3 spans 15 residues. CDR3 residues: CASRRTTSSGNTIYF. CDR3 bases: TGTGCCAGCAGACGGACAACGAGCTCTGGAAACACCATATATTTT.

V gene TRBV19 combines with J gene TRBJ2-6, with a possible D match to TRBD2 (5 bases). Germline values: CDR1 LNHDA, CDR2 SQIVND (reference sequence). CDR3 length equals 14 residues. Trimming removed 7 bases at V and 1 base at J, with 8 bases between. CDR3 in DNA: TGTGCCAGTAATACGGGATCTGGGGCCAACGTCCTGACTTTC. Residues: CASNTGSGANVLTF.

This chain links TRBV5-1 with TRBJ2-7, with 8 bases lining up with TRBD1. CDR3 size: 15 residues. With 2 bases clipped from V and 7 bases from J, the junction kept 11 bases outside the gene matches. Germline V lookup: CDR1 SGHRS, CDR2 YFSETQ. CDR3 region: CASSFRTGTSREQYF. The CDR3 nucleotides are TGCGCCAGCAGCTTCCGGACAGGGACTTCCCGGGAGCAGTACTTC.

This chain links TRBV19 with TRBJ2-3; D might be TRBD2 (6 bases). Germline assignment: CDR1 LNHDA and CDR2 SQIVND (reference sequence). Trimming cost V 5 bases and J 6 bases, with 21 bases left between them. CDR3 length: 16 residues. DNA for the CDR3: TGTGCCAGTAGTTCCGCGGCCGCGGGAAATCCGGATACGCAGTATTTT. Protein: CASSSAAAGNPDTQYF.